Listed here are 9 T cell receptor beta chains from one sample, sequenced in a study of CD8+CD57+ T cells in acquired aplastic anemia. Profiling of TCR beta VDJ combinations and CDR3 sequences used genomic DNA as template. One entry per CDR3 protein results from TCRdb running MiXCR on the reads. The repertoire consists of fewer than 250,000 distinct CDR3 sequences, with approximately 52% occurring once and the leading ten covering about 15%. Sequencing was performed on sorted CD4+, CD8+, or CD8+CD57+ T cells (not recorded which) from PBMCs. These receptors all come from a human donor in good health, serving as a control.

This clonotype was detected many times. The CDR3 is CASSHRGLRTDTQYF. CDR3 nucleotides: TGTGCCAGTAGTCACAGGGGGCTGAGAACAGATACGCAGTATTTT. V is TRBV19 and J is TRBJ2-3, with TRBD1 matching 9 bases. The CDR3 is 15 amino acids. After removal of 5 bases from V and 3 bases from J, the junction contained 6 bases not matched to a gene. Germline CDR1 is LNHDA and CDR2 is SQIVND (reference sequence).

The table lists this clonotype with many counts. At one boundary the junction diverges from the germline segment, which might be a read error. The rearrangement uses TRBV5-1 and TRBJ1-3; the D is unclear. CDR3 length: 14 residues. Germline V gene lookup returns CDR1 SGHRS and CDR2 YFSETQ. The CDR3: CASRLGSSGNTIYF. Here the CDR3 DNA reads TGCGCCAGCAGGTTGGGGTCCTCTGGAAACACCATATATTTT.

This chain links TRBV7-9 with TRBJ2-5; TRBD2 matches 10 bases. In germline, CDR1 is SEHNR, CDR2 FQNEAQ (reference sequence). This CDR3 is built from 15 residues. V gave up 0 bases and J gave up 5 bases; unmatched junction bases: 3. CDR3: CASSLALAGRETQYF. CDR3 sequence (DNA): TGTGCCAGCAGCTTAGCACTAGCGGGGCGGGAGACCCAGTACTTC.

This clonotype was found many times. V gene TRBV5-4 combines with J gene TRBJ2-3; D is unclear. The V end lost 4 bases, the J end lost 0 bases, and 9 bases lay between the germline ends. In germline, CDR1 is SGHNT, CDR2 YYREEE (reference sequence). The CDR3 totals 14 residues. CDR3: CASSPGGSTDTQYF. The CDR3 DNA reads TGTGCCAGCAGCCCGGGTGGGAGCACAGATACGCAGTATTTT.

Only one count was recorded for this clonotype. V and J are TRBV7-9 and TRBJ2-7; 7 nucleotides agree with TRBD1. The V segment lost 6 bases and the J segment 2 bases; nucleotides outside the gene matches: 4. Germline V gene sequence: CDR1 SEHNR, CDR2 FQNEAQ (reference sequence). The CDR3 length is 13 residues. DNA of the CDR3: TGTGCCAGCAGTTCGGACAGGACCTACGAGCAGTACTTC. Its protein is CASSSDRTYEQYF. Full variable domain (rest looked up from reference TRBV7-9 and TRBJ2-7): DTGVSQNPRHKITKRGQNVTFRCDPISEHNRLYWYRQTLGQGPEFLTYFQNEAQLEKSRLLSDRFSAERPKGSFSTLEIQRTEQGDSAMYLCASSSDRTYEQYFGPGTRLTVT.

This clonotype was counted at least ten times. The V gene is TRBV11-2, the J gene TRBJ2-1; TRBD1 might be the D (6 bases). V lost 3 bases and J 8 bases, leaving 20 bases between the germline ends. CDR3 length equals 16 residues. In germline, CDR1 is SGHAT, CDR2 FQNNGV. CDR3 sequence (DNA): TGTGCCAGCAGCTTGGGACACGGCGGTGGGGGAGATGAGCAGTTCTTC. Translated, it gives CASSLGHGGGGDEQFF.

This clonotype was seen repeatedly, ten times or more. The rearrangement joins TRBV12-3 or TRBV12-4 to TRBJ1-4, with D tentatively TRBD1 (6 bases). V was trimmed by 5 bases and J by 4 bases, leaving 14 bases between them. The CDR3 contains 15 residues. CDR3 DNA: TGTGCCAGCAGTAATTCCAGGGGCGTTAATGAAAAACTGTTTTTT. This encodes CASSNSRGVNEKLFF.

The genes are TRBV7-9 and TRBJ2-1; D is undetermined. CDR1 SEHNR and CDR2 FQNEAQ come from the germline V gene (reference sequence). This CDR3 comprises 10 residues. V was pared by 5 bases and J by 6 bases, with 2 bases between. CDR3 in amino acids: CASSTNEQFF. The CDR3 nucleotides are TGTGCCAGCAGCACCAATGAGCAGTTCTTC.

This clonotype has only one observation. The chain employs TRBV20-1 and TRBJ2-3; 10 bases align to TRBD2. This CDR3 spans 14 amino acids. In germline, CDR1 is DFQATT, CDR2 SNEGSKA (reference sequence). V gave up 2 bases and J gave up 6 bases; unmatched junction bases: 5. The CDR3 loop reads CSARSSGGTDTQYF. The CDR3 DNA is TGCAGTGCTAGAAGTAGCGGGGGGACCGATACGCAGTATTTT.